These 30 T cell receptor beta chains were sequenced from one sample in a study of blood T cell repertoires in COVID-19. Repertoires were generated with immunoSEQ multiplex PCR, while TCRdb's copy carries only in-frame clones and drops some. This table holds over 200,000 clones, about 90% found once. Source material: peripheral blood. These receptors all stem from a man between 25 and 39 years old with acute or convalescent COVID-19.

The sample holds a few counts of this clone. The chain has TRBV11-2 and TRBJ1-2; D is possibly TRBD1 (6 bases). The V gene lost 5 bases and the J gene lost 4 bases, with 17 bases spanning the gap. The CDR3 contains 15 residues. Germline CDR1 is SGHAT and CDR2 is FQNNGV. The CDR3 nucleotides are TGTGCCAGCAGCCAGAAGGTGGACAGTAGCTATGGCTACACCTTC. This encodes CASSQKVDSSYGYTF.

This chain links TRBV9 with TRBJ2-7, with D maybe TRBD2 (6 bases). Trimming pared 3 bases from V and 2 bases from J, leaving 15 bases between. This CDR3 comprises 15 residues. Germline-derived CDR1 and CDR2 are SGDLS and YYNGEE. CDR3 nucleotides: TGTGCCAGCAGCGGATTGGGGACTCCAACCTACGAGCAGTACTTC. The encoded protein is CASSGLGTPTYEQYF.

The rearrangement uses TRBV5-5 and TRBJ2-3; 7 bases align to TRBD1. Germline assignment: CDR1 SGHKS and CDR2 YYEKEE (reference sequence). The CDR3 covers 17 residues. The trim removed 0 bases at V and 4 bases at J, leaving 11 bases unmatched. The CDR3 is CASSLAAAGGLADTQYF. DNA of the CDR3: TGTGCCAGCAGCTTGGCGGCGGCAGGGGGTTTGGCAGATACGCAGTATTTT.

The CDR3 nucleotides are TGTGCCAGCAGTTTACGCGGGAGCGGGCGGGAGCAGTACTTC. Its protein product is CASSLRGSGREQYF. The chain is built from TRBV28 and TRBJ2-7; 7 positions agree with TRBD2. V was pared by 2 bases and J by 7 bases, with 8 bases of the junction left unmatched. From germline, CDR1 is MDHEN and CDR2 SYDVKM. The CDR3 consists of 14 residues.

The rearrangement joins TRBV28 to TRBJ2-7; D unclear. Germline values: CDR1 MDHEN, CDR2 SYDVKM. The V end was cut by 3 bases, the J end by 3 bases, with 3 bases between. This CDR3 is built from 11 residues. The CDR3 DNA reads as TGTGCCAGCAGTTTCAACTACGAGCAGTACTTC. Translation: CASSFNYEQYF.

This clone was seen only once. The CDR3 DNA reads TGTGCCAGCAGTCCCCTGGGGACTAGCGACAATGAGCAGTTCTTC. Amino acids: CASSPLGTSDNEQFF. This chain links TRBV27 with TRBJ2-1; the match to TRBD2 covers 10 bases. The CDR3 contains 15 residues. J lost 5 bases, V lost 5 bases, and 6 bases had no gene match. Germline CDR1 and CDR2: MNHEY and SMNVEV (reference sequence).

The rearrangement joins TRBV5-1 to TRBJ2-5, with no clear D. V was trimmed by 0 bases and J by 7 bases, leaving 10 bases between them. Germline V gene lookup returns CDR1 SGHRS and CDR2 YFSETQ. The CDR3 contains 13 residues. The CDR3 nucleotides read TGCGCCAGCAGCTTGGCACCGAGTCGGACCCAGTACTTC. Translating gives CASSLAPSRTQYF.

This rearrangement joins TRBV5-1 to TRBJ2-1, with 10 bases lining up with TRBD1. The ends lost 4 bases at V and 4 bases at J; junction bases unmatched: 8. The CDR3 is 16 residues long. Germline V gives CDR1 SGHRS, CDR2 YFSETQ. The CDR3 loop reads CASSGLGQGVYNEQFF. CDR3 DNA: TGCGCCAGCAGCGGGTTAGGACAGGGGGTTTACAATGAGCAGTTCTTC.

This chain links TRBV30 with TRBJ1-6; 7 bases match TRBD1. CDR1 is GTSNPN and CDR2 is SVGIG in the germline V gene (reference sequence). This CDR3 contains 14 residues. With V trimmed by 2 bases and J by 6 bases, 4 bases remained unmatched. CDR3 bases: TGTGCCTGGAGTTGGACAGGAACTAATTCACCCCTCCACTTT. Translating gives CAWSWTGTNSPLHF. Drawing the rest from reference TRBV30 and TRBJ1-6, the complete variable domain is SQTIHQWPATLVQPVGSPLSLECTVEGTSNPNLYWYRQAAGRGLQLLFYSVGIGQISSEVPQNLSASRPQDRQFILSSKKLLLSDSGFYLCAWSWTGTNSPLHFGNGTRLTVT.

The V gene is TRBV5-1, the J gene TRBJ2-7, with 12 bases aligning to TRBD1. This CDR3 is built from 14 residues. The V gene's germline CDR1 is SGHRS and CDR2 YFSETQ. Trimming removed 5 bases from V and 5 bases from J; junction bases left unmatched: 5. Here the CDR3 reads CASRLGTGGHEQYF. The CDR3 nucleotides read TGCGCCAGCAGACTAGGGACAGGGGGCCACGAGCAGTACTTC.

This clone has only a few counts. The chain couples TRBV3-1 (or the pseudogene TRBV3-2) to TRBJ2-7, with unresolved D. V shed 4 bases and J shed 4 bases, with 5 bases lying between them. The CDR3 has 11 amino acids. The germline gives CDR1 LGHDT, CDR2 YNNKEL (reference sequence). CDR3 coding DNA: TGTGCCAGCAGCCTCGGGTACGAGCAGTACTTC. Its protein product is CASSLGYEQYF.

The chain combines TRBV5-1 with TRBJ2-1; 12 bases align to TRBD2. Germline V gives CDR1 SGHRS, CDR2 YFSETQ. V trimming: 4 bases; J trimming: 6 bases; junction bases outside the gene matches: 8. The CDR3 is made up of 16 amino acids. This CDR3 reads CASSPQLAGGANEQFF. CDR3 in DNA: TGCGCCAGCAGCCCGCAACTAGCGGGAGGAGCCAATGAGCAGTTCTTC. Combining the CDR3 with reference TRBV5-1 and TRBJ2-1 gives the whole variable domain KAGVTQTPRYLIKTRGQQVTLSCSPISGHRSVSWYQQTPGQGLQFLFEYFSETQRNKGNFPGRFSGRQFSNSRSEMNVSTLELGDSALYLCASSPQLAGGANEQFFGPGTRLTVL.

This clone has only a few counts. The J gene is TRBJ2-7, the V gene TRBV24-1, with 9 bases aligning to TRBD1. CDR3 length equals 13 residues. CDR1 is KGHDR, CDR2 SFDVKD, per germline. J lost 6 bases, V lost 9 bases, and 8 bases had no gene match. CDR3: CATGGTGFGEQYF. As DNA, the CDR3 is TGTGCCACCGGAGGGACAGGGTTCGGCGAGCAGTACTTC.

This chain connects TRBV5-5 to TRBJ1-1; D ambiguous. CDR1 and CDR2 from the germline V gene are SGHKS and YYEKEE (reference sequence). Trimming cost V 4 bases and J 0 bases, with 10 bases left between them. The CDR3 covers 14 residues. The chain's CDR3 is CASSLKTVNTEAFF. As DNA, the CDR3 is TGTGCCAGCAGCCTAAAGACTGTGAACACTGAAGCTTTCTTT.

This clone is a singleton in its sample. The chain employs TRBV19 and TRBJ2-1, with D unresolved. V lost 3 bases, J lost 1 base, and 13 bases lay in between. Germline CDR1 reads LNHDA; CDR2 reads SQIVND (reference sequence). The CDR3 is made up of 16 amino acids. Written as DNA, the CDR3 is TGTGCCAGTAGTATCGCCACCTTGCGATCCTACAATGAGCAGTTCTTC. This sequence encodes CASSIATLRSYNEQFF.

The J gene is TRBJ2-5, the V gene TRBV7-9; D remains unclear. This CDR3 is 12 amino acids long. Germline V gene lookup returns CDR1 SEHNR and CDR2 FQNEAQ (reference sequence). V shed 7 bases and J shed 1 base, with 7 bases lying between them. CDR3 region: CASNNFQETQYF. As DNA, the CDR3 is TGTGCCAGCAACAACTTCCAAGAGACCCAGTACTTC.

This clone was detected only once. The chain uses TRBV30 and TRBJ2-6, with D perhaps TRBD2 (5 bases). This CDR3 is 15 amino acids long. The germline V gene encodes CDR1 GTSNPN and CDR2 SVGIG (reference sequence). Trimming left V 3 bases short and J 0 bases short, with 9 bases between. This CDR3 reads CAWSSGFSGANVLTF. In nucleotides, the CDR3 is TGTGCCTGGAGCTCGGGATTCTCTGGGGCCAACGTCCTGACTTTC.

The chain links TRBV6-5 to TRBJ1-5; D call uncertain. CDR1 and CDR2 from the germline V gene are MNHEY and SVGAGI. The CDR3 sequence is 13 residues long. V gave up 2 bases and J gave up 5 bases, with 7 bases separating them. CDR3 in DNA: TGTGCCAGCAGTTACAACACCCATCAGCCCCAGCATTTT. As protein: CASSYNTHQPQHF.

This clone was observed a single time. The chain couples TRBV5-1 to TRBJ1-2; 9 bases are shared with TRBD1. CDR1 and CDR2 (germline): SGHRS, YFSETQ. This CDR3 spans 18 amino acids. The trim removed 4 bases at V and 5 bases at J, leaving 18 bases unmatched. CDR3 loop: CASSPDPDRGSYPYGYTF. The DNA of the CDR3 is TGCGCCAGCAGCCCCGATCCTGACAGGGGGTCATACCCTTATGGCTACACCTTC. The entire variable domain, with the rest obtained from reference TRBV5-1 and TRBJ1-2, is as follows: KAGVTQTPRYLIKTRGQQVTLSCSPISGHRSVSWYQQTPGQGLQFLFEYFSETQRNKGNFPGRFSGRQFSNSRSEMNVSTLELGDSALYLCASSPDPDRGSYPYGYTFGSGTRLTVV.

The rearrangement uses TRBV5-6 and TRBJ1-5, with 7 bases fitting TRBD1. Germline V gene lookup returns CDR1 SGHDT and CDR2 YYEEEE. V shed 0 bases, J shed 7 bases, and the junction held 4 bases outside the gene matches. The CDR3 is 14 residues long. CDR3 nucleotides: TGTGCCAGCAGCTTGGACCCCAGGGGGCAGCCCCAGCATTTT. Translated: CASSLDPRGQPQHF.

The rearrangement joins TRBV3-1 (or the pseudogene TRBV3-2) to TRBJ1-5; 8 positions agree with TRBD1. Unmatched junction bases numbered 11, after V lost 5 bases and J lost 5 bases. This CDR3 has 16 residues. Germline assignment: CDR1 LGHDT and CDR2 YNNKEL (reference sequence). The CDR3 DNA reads TGTGCCAGCAGCGACACGAGGACAGGGTTTTATCAGCCCCAGCATTTT. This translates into CASSDTRTGFYQPQHF.

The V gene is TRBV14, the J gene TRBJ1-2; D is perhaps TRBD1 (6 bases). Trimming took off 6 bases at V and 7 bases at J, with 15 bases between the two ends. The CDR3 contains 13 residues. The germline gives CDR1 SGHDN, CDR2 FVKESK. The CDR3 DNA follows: TGTGCCAGCAGAATTTCAGGGGCTAGTGGCTACACCTTC. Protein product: CASRISGASGYTF. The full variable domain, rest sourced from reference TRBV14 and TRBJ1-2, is EAGVTQFPSHSVIEKGQTVTLRCDPISGHDNLYWYRRVMGKEIKFLLHFVKESKQDESGMPNNRFLAERTGGTYSTLKVQPAELEDSGVYFCASRISGASGYTFGSGTRLTVV.

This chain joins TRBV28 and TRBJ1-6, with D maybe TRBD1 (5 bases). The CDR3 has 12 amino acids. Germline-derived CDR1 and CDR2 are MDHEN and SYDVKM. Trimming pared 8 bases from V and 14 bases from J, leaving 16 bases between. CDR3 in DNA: TGTGCCAGCGGAACAGGAGTTCAGTCCCTCCACTTT. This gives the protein CASGTGVQSLHF.

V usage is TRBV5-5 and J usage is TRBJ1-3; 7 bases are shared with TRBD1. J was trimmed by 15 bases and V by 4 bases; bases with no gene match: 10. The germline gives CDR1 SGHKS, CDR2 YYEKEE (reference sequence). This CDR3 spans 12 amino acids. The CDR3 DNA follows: TGTGCCAGCAGCCCCGGACAGGAACCGGAATATTTT. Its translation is CASSPGQEPEYF.

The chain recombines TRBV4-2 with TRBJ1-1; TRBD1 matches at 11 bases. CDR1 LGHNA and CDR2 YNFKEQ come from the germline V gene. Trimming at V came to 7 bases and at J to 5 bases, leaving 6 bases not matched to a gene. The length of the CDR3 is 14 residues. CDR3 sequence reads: CASTRGQGGTEAFF. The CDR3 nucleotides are TGTGCCAGCACCAGGGGACAGGGGGGGACTGAAGCTTTCTTT.

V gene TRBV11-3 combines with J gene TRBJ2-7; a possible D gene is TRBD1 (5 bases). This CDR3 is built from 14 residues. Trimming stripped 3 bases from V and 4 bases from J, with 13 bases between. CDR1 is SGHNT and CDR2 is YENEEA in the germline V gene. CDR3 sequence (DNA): TGTGCCAGCAGCTTCAAGGGGAAACCTTACGAGCAGTACTTC. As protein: CASSFKGKPYEQYF.

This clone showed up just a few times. CDR3 amino acids: CASGTTTGEQYF. The CDR3 DNA follows: TGCGCCAGCGGAACTACCACGGGGGAGCAGTACTTC. This rearrangement joins TRBV10-1 to TRBJ2-7, with a possible D match to TRBD2 (5 bases). Germline CDR1 and CDR2: WNHNN and SYGVQD (reference sequence). Trimming cost V 8 bases and J 7 bases, with 15 bases left between them. CDR3 length: 12 amino acids.

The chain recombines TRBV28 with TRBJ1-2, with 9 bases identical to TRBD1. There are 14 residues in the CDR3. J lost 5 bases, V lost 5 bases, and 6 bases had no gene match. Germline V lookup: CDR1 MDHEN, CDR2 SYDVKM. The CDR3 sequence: CASSRDRVKYGYTF. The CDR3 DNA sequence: TGTGCCAGCAGTCGGGACAGGGTTAAGTATGGCTACACCTTC.

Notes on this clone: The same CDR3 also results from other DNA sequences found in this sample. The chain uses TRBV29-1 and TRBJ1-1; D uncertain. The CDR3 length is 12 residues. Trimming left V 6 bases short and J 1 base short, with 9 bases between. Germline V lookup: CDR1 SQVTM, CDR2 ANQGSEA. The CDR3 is CSVVRGNTEAFF. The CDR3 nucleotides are TGCAGCGTCGTCCGGGGGAACACTGAAGCTTTCTTT.

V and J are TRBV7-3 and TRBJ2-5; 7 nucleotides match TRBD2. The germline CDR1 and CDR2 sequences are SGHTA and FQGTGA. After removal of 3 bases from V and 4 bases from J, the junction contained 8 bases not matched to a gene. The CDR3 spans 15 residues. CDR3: CASSLQGGAGETQYF. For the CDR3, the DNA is TGTGCCAGCAGCTTGCAGGGAGGGGCGGGAGAGACCCAGTACTTC.